Below are 2 T cell receptor beta chains sequenced from a single sample in a study of OX40 agonist ivuxolimab in advanced cancers. Profiled with immunoSEQ multiplex PCR; TCRdb holds only in-frame clones, not every one. The sample shows tens of thousands of clones, roughly nine tenths of them seen only once. Sample: CD4+ or CD8+ T cells sorted from blood, taken in a trial of the OX40 agonist ivuxolimab. These receptors all come from an adult with an advanced solid tumor such as melanoma, head and neck, liver or kidney cancer.

This clone was detected once. The chain links TRBV19 to TRBJ2-2, with unresolved D. The CDR3 is made up of 13 amino acids. Germline-derived CDR1 and CDR2 are LNHDA and SQIVND (reference sequence). Trimming took off 6 bases at V and 15 bases at J, with 20 bases between the two ends. DNA of the CDR3: TGTGCCAGTAGGCCCCTACCTGCCGGCCGGATGTTTTTT. It encodes CASRPLPAGRMFF.

The genes are TRBV5-1 and TRBJ1-1, with D possibly TRBD1 on 5 matching bases. The V and J ends lost 4 bases and 7 bases respectively, with 14 bases between them. Germline V lookup: CDR1 SGHRS, CDR2 YFSETQ. The CDR3 extends over 13 amino acids. CDR3: CASSASQGFEAFF. The CDR3 nucleotides read TGCGCCAGCAGCGCGAGCCAGGGCTTTGAAGCTTTCTTT. The full variable domain, in which reference TRBV5-1 and TRBJ1-1 provide the parts outside the CDR3, is KAGVTQTPRYLIKTRGQQVTLSCSPISGHRSVSWYQQTPGQGLQFLFEYFSETQRNKGNFPGRFSGRQFSNSRSEMNVSTLELGDSALYLCASSASQGFEAFFGQGTRLTVV.